The sequence of this T cell receptor beta chain was determined in a study of T cell clonality in common variable immunodeficiency. Using immunoSEQ multiplex PCR, the repertoire was profiled, and TCRdb retains in-frame clones only, with some absent. Observed in the sample are more than 55,000 clones, none of them singletons. The table lists this clone with many counts. The read ends 3 residues before the CDR3 terminus; that terminus is restored from the germline J gene. Germline CDR1 and CDR2: MNHEY and SVGEGT. The CDR3 is 11 residues long. Sequenced material: peripheral blood mononuclear cells. The sequence came from a person aged 18 to 70 in good health. The chain links TRBV6-2 or TRBV6-3 to TRBJ1-1; possibly TRBD1 for D (5 bases). CDR3 bases read: TGTGCCAGCAGCCAAGACAGTCGA. This codes for CASSQDSR. The full CDR3 reads CASSQDSRAFF.